Below are 11 T cell receptor beta chains sequenced from a single sample in a study of T cell repertoires in cytomegalovirus infection. A single record per CDR3 protein comes from TCRdb applying MiXCR to the reads. The repertoire holds about 130,000 distinct CDR3 sequences, with 7.5% to 9% as singletons. What was sequenced was PBMCs. Receptors originate from a human donor in good health (CMV status not recorded). Some clones in this sample may be carry-over from other donors' samples.

The CDR3 bases are TGTGCCAGCAGCGCGGGACAGGGAGGGCATTCACCCCTCCACTTT. As protein: CASSAGQGGHSPLHF. The chain couples TRBV5-4 to TRBJ1-6; 9 bases align to TRBD1. Losses at the gene ends were 4 bases for V and 8 bases for J; bases not matched to a gene: 7. The CDR3 loop spans 15 amino acids. From germline, CDR1 is SGHNT and CDR2 YYREEE (reference sequence).

This clonotype showed up many times. The chain recombines TRBV12-3 or TRBV12-4 with TRBJ1-5; no clear D. V lost 2 bases and J lost 1, with 9 bases in between. This CDR3 is 15 amino acids long. Here the CDR3 reads CASSLYANSNQPQHF. The CDR3 bases are TGTGCCAGCAGTTTATACGCCAACAGCAATCAGCCCCAGCATTTT.

This clonotype has a count of ten or more. This chain connects TRBV2 to TRBJ1-2; tentative D call: TRBD1 (5 bases). Germline values: CDR1 SNHLY, CDR2 FYNNEI. The CDR3 is 12 residues long. Trimming took 4 bases from V and 7 from J, leaving 10 bases between them. Here the CDR3 reads CASSAGLAGYTF. In nucleotides, the CDR3 is TGTGCCAGCAGTGCAGGGCTCGCTGGCTACACCTTC.

This clonotype was seen many times. J is TRBJ1-2 and V is TRBV7-2; the D gene is possibly TRBD1 (6 bases). The CDR3 length is 13 residues. CDR1 SGHTA and CDR2 FQGNSA come from the germline V gene. V was shortened by 5 bases and J by 4 bases, with 11 bases between the two germline ends. The chain's CDR3 is CASSPTGPYGYTF. CDR3 DNA: TGTGCCAGCAGCCCGACAGGTCCCTATGGCTACACCTTC.

This clonotype came up many times. The rearrangement links TRBV25-1 to TRBJ1-5; D uncertain. V was clipped by 3 bases and J by 6 bases, with 6 bases between them. CDR3 length: 12 residues. The germline V gene encodes CDR1 MGHDK and CDR2 SYGVNS. The chain's CDR3 is CASSDGIQPQHF. In nucleotides, the CDR3 is TGTGCCAGCAGTGATGGGATTCAGCCCCAGCATTTT.

Turning to this clonotype: A read error may be the cause here, since a much bigger clone is one base away. V is TRBV5-6 and J is TRBJ1-1, with unresolved D. The V gene lost 2 bases and the J gene lost 5 bases, with 13 bases spanning the gap. Germline CDR1 and CDR2: SGHDT and YYEEEE. This CDR3 region has 14 residues. Here the CDR3 reads CASSFLVLSTEAFF. The CDR3 DNA follows: TGTGCCAGCAGCTTTCTGGTACTGTCAACTGAAGCTTTCTTT.

This clonotype was counted ten times or more. CDR3: CASIGGGAGQETQYF. In nucleotides, the CDR3 is TGTGCCAGCATCGGCGGGGGGGCGGGCCAAGAGACCCAGTACTTC. The chain is built from TRBV28 and TRBJ2-5, with 9 nucleotides matching TRBD2. This CDR3 is built from 15 residues. Trimming took 7 bases from V and 1 from J; bases not matched to a gene: 7. Germline-derived CDR1 and CDR2 are MDHEN and SYDVKM.

This clonotype was observed many times. The V and J genes are TRBV19 and TRBJ1-5; 7 nucleotides agree with TRBD1. CDR3 length: 14 residues. Germline V gene data show CDR1 as LNHDA and CDR2 as SQIVND (reference sequence). V shed 9 bases and J 4 bases; nucleotides not matched to a gene: 9. CDR3 loop: CASRTGTENQPQHF. In nucleotides, the CDR3 is TGTGCCAGCCGAACGGGGACAGAAAATCAGCCCCAGCATTTT.

This clonotype was detected ten times or more. The CDR3: CASSFTSGYYEQYF. CDR3 in DNA: TGTGCCAGCAGTTTTACTAGCGGGTACTACGAGCAGTACTTC. The chain joins TRBV27 to TRBJ2-7, with 9 bases identical to TRBD2. V lost 3 bases, J lost 3 bases, and 3 bases stayed unmatched. This CDR3 is built from 14 residues. Germline V gives CDR1 MNHEY, CDR2 SMNVEV (reference sequence).

Many counts were recorded for this clonotype. This chain joins TRBV5-5 and TRBJ2-5; D remains unclear. The CDR3 contains 13 residues. The germline gives CDR1 SGHKS, CDR2 YYEKEE (reference sequence). V was cut by 1 base and J by 2 bases, with 6 bases left in between. DNA of the CDR3: TGTGCCAGCAGCTTGCTAGGGCAAGAGACCCAGTACTTC. Its protein is CASSLLGQETQYF.

This clonotype has a count of ten or more. CDR3: CASSLEGSGKNIQYF. In DNA, the CDR3 is TGTGCCAGCAGCTTAGAGGGATCGGGCAAAAACATTCAGTACTTC. The gene calls are TRBV7-2 and TRBJ2-4; D gene ambiguous. Between the trimmed V and J ends, which lost 1 base and 3 bases, there was a span of 10 bases. CDR1 SGHTA and CDR2 FQGNSA come from the germline V gene. This CDR3 has 15 residues.